This T cell receptor (beta chain) emerged from a study of blood T cells in healthy people across ages. General study results and limits: Age advanced and TCR beta diversity per million T cells fell, roughly linearly.

This clonotype was observed a handful of times. Its antigen is unknown. Primers used in a second PCR of about 7 to 11 cycles were a sample-barcoded 5' primer and a J-beta primer mix. TCRdb re-analysed the 5' RACE reads in MiXCR, keeping a single row per CDR3 protein. The sample holds 600,000 to 900,000 distinct CDR3 sequences, around 24% seen once. Trimming left V 6 bases short and J 3 bases short, with 12 bases between. CDR1 and CDR2 from the germline V gene are SGHRS and YFSETQ. There are 13 residues in the CDR3. The sample was also reused in another study, on T cells of mothers and their children. That investigation notes: The M1S primer of the second PCR added sample barcodes and 2-4 random nucleotides.

The clonotype comes from a boy aged 5-17 years in good health. The chain carries TRBV5-1 and TRBJ1-2; possibly TRBD1 for D (5 bases). The specimen sequenced was blood. The chain's CDR3 is CASNFEGDYGYTF. Here the CDR3 DNA reads TGCGCCAGCAACTTTGAAGGGGACTATGGCTACACCTTC.